Below are 3 T cell receptor beta chains sequenced from a single sample in a study of Ad26.COV2.S vaccination and SARS-CoV-2 variants. Sequencing used immunoSEQ multiplex PCR; TCRdb keeps in-frame clones, though not all of them. The sample shows about 350,000 clones, approximately 90% of them seen only once. This sample comprised peripheral blood, obtained after recovery from COVID-19. The receptors here all came from a human donor who had recovered from COVID-19.

This clone was recorded only once. The chain couples TRBV9 to TRBJ1-1; TRBD1 agrees at 7 bases. V gave up 1 base and J gave up 7 bases; unmatched junction bases: 4. This CDR3 comprises 13 residues. The germline V gene encodes CDR1 SGDLS and CDR2 YYNGEE. DNA of the CDR3: TGTGCCAGCAGCGTACAGGGGGGTGGTGAAGCTTTCTTT. Its translation: CASSVQGGGEAFF.

The chain employs TRBV6-2 or TRBV6-3 and TRBJ2-7, with D possibly TRBD2 on 6 matching bases. With 5 bases removed from V and 5 bases from J, the gap between germline ends came to 16 bases. Germline CDR1 reads MNHEY; CDR2 reads SVGEGT. The length of the CDR3 is 14 residues. In DNA, the CDR3 is TGTGCCAGCAGTCATATGGGGGGAGGTGACGAGCAGTACTTC. This translates into CASSHMGGGDEQYF.

The chain employs TRBV7-9 and TRBJ2-1; D may be TRBD1 or TRBD2 (6 bases each). Trimming stripped 1 base from V and 5 bases from J, with 12 bases between. Germline V lookup: CDR1 SEHNR, CDR2 FQNEAQ (reference sequence). There are 15 residues in the CDR3. CDR3 protein: CASSLVRGRNNEQFF. The CDR3 nucleotides are TGTGCCAGCAGCTTAGTCCGGGGGCGGAACAATGAGCAGTTCTTC.